The present T cell receptor beta chain was sequenced within a study of T cell responses to AZD1222 COVID-19 vaccine. Study-wide findings and caveats: Among vaccine-associated CD4 TCRs, coverage spanned spike, with dominance at 160-218 and 743-854. Donors skewed white British and female; clonal diversity was possibly underestimated. Spike-specific TCR breadth and depth both grew after two AZD1222 doses. Epitopes outside B.1.351 and B.1.1.7 mutated regions reportedly drew nearly half of spike TCRs.

This clone was observed once. Antigen: not known. Some clones are missing from TCRdb's copy, which holds only in-frame ones; the method was immunoSEQ multiplex PCR. The table lists tens of thousands of clones, around 90% of them singletons, with roughly 11% in the top ten. The origin of this receptor is an adult who received the AZD1222 COVID-19 vaccine. The sample in question was peripheral blood, obtained 28 days after the second AZD1222 dose.

The CDR3, as DNA: TGTGCCAGCTCGGGTGCGGGGGGGACTGAAGCTTTCTTT. Translated, it gives CASSGAGGTEAFF. The genes are TRBV19 and TRBJ1-1, with TRBD1 as a possible D gene (5 bases). Trimming shortened V by 9 bases and J by 5 bases, and 16 bases separated the two germline ends. CDR3 length: 13 amino acids. The germline gives CDR1 LNHDA, CDR2 SQIVND (reference sequence).